The rows below give T cell receptor beta chains drawn from one sample of a study of beta chain features in type 1 diabetes. Profiled with immunoSEQ multiplex PCR; TCRdb holds only in-frame clones, not every one. The sample holds under 550,000 clones, roughly 10% seen once. The sequenced material came from naive CD4+ T cells from blood. The source of these receptors is a woman aged 18-29 years in good health. The CDR3 runs from the conserved cysteine through the conserved F or W. D genes are given only for firm matches. Clone size, where shown, is once, few, many, or a class for clones that have expanded.

v_call	d_call	j_call	clone_size	cdr3_nt	cdr3_aa
TRBV2	NA	TRBJ2-4	NA	TGTGCCAGCATGCCAATGTGGAGAGAAAACATTCAGTACTTC	CASMPMWRENIQYF
TRBV28	NA	TRBJ1-6	NA	TGTGCCAGCAGTGGGTATTGGGGGAGGGATTCACCCCTCCACTTT	CASSGYWGRDSPLHF
TRBV5-1	TRBD1	TRBJ2-5	NA	TGCGCCAGCAGCTTGAGACAGGGGAGGGAGACCCAGTACTTC	CASSLRQGRETQYF
TRBV9	NA	TRBJ2-2	few	TGTGCCAGCAGCATGACGTGGGGAAACACCGGGGAGCTGTTTTTT	CASSMTWGNTGELFF
TRBV30	NA	TRBJ2-7	few	TGTGCCTGGAGTGTTAGGGCCTACGAGCAGTACTTC	CAWSVRAYEQYF
TRBV28	NA	TRBJ1-2	NA	TGTGCCAGCAGTTTTAGCGCGTGGGGCTACACCTTC	CASSFSAWGYTF
TRBV6-5	NA	TRBJ2-1	few	TGTGCCAGCAGTTTCCTATTTAGGAGAGACAATGAGCAGTTCTTC	CASSFLFRRDNEQFF
TRBV6-5	TRBD1	TRBJ2-2	NA	TGTGCCAGCAGATACGACAGGGGCGAAACCGGGGAGCTGTTTTTT	CASRYDRGETGELFF
TRBV19	NA	TRBJ1-1	NA	TGTGCCAGTAGACTACAGTGGAAAGACACTGAAGCTTTCTTT	CASRLQWKDTEAFF
TRBV7-2	NA	TRBJ2-3	NA	TGTGCCAGCAGCCTAGGGGTAGGGGATACGCAGTATTTT	CASSLGVGDTQYF
TRBV7-9	TRBD1	TRBJ2-1	few	TGTGCCAGCAGCCCCGGCCTCCGGGACAGAGAGTTGAGTAATGAGCAGTTCTTC	CASSPGLRDRELSNEQFF
TRBV7-9	TRBD2	TRBJ2-1	NA	TGTGCCAGCAGCCCACAAACTAGCGGGAGGGTGAATGAGCAGTTCTTC	CASSPQTSGRVNEQFF
TRBV2	NA	TRBJ2-7	few	TGTGCCAGCAGTGAAAAGGGCTACGAGCAGTACTTC	CASSEKGYEQYF
TRBV18	TRBD2	TRBJ2-1	NA	TGTGCCAGCTCCGCGGGACTAGCGGGATACAATGAGCAGTTCTTC	CASSAGLAGYNEQFF
TRBV11-2	TRBD1	TRBJ2-5	NA	TGTGCCAGCAGCAAACAGGGGAGAACCCAGTACTTC	CASSKQGRTQYF
TRBV5-1	NA	TRBJ2-7	NA	TGCGCCAGCAGCTTAAGAACAGCGTCTTTCTACGAGCAGTACTTC	CASSLRTASFYEQYF
TRBV29-1	NA	TRBJ1-1	NA	TGCAGCGTCTTTCCGGGACAAGCGAACACTGAAGCTTTCTTT	CSVFPGQANTEAFF
TRBV18	NA	TRBJ2-3	NA	TGTGCCAGCTCACCACGGGAGGATACGCAGTATTTT	CASSPREDTQYF
TRBV28	NA	TRBJ2-3	NA	TGTGCCAGCGGGCAGGTCACCACAGATACGCAGTATTTT	CASGQVTTDTQYF
TRBV9	NA	TRBJ2-3	NA	TGTGCCAGCAGCGTAAGCCCCCCAGATACGCAGTATTTT	CASSVSPPDTQYF
TRBV5-1	NA	TRBJ2-4	NA	TGCGCCAGCAGCTTGGCCGGGGCCACCCACGGAAACATTCAGTACTTC	CASSLAGATHGNIQYF
TRBV20-1	NA	TRBJ2-3	NA	TGCAGTGCTGCCCTAGCAGATACGCAGTATTTT	CSAALADTQYF
TRBV4-2	TRBD1	TRBJ2-6	NA	TGTGCCAGCAGCCAAACTGCGTCCGGGACAGGGGGCCTCGGGGCCAACGTCCTGACTTTC	CASSQTASGTGGLGANVLTF
TRBV30	NA	TRBJ1-5	few	TGTGCCTGGAGTTCATTGGGGGTGGGGAATCAGCCCCAGCATTTT	CAWSSLGVGNQPQHF
TRBV30	TRBD2	TRBJ2-7	NA	TGTGCCTGGAGGGGAGGGGCAATTCCCTACGAGCAGTACTTC	CAWRGGAIPYEQYF
TRBV7-2	NA	TRBJ1-2	few	TGTGCCAGCAGCTCTCCTTCCGGGGATGGCTACACCTTC	CASSSPSGDGYTF
TRBV7-2	NA	TRBJ1-2	few	TGTGCCAGCAGCTTAGGGGGAGCTAACTATGGCTACACCTTC	CASSLGGANYGYTF
TRBV9	NA	TRBJ2-4	many	TGTGCCAGCAGCGATATGTCCAAAAACATTCAGTACTTC	CASSDMSKNIQYF
TRBV27	NA	TRBJ2-3	few	TGTGCCAGCAGTTTGGCCAGGGGTAAGACAGATACGCAGTATTTT	CASSLARGKTDTQYF
TRBV28	NA	TRBJ2-3	few	TGTGCCAGCAGTTTGAAAGATACGCAGTATTTT	CASSLKDTQYF
TRBV6-5	NA	TRBJ1-6	few	TGTGCCAGCAGTTACCAAGGTTTGGGGTATTCACCCCTCCACTTT	CASSYQGLGYSPLHF
TRBV29-1	NA	TRBJ2-3	NA	TGCAGCCATGTCAGGGCAGATACGCAGTATTTT	CSHVRADTQYF